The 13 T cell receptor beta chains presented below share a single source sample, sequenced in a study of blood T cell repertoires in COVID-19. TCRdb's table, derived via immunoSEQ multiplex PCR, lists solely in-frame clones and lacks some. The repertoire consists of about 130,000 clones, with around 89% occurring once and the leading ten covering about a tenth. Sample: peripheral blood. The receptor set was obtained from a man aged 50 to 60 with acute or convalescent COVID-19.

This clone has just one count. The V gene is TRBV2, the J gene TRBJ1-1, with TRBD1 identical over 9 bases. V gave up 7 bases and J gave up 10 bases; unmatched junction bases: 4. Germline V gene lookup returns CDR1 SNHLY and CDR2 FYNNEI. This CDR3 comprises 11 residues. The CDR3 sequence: CASTLDRGAFF. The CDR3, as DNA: TGTGCCAGCACCCTGGACAGGGGAGCTTTCTTT.

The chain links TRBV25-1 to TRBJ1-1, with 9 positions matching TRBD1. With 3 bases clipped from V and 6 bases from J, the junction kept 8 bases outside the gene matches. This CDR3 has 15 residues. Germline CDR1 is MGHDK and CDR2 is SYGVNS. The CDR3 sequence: CASSDPGTGKPEAFF. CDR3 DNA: TGTGCCAGCAGTGATCCCGGGACAGGGAAGCCTGAAGCTTTCTTT.

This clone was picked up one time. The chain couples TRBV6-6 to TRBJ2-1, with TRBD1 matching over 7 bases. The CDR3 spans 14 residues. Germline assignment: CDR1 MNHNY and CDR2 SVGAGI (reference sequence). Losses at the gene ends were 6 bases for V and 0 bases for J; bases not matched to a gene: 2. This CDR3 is CASRNRGSYNEQFF. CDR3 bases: TGTGCCAGCAGGAACAGGGGCTCCTACAATGAGCAGTTCTTC.

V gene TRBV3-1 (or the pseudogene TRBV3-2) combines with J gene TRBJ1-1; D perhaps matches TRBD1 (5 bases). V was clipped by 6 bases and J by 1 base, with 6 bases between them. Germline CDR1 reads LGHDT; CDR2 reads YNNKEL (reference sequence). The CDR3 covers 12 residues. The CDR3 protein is CASSRGNTEAFF. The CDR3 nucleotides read TGTGCCAGCAGTAGGGGGAACACTGAAGCTTTCTTT.

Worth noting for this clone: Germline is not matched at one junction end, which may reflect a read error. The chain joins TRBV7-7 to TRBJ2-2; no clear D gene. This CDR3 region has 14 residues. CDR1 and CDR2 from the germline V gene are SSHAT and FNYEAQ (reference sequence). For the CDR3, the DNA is TGTGCTAGCAGCTTTGAGCTAAACACCGGGGAGCTGTTTTTT. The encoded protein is CASSFELNTGELFF.

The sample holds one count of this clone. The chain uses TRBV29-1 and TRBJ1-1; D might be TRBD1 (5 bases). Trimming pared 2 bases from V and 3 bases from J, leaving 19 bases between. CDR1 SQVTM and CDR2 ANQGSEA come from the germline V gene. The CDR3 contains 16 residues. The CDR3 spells CSVERGRALQHTEAFF. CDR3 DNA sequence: TGCAGCGTTGAAAGGGGCAGGGCCCTCCAACACACTGAAGCTTTCTTT.

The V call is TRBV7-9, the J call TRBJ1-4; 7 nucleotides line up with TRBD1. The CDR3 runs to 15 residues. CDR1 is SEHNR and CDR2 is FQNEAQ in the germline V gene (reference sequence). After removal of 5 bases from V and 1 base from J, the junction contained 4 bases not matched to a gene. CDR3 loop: CASSPGQRTNEKLFF. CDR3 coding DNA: TGTGCCAGCAGCCCGGGACAGAGAACTAATGAAAAACTGTTTTTT. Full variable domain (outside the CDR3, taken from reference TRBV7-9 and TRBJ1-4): DTGVSQNPRHKITKRGQNVTFRCDPISEHNRLYWYRQTLGQGPEFLTYFQNEAQLEKSRLLSDRFSAERPKGSFSTLEIQRTEQGDSAMYLCASSPGQRTNEKLFFGSGTQLSVL.

CDR3 DNA: TGTGCCAGCAGCTTTCCCCAGAACACTGAAGCTTTCTTT. Protein: CASSFPQNTEAFF. The chain couples TRBV5-4 to TRBJ1-1; D is uncertain. V gave up 2 bases and J gave up 1 base, with 6 bases separating them. The CDR3 is 13 amino acids. The germline V gene encodes CDR1 SGHNT and CDR2 YYREEE (reference sequence).

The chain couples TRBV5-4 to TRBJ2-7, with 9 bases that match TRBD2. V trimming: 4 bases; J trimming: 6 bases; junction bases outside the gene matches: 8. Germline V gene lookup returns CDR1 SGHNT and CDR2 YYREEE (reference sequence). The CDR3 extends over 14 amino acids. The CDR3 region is CASSTPSGTREQYF. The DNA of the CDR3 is TGTGCCAGCAGCACCCCTAGCGGGACTCGCGAGCAGTACTTC.

CDR3 nucleotide sequence: TGTGCCAGCTCACCCGCCTTGGAGGGGTGGCTGTTTTTT. Encoded protein: CASSPALEGWLFF. The gene calls are TRBV18 and TRBJ2-2; D is perhaps TRBD2 (6 bases). Germline CDR1 KGHSH, CDR2 LQKENI. This CDR3 has 13 residues. The V end lost 3 bases, the J end lost 13 bases, and 15 bases lay between the germline ends.

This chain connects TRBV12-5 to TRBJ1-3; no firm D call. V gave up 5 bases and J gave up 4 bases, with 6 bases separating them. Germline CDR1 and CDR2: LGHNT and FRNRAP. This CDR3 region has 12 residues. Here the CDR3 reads CASGHLGNTIYF. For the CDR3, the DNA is TGTGCTAGTGGTCACCTAGGAAACACCATATATTTT.

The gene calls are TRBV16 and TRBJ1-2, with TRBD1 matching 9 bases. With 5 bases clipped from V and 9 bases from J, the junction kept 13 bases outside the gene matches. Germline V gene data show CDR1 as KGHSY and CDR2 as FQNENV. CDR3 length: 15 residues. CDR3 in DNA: TGTGCCAGCAGCTCCCGGGACAGGGTAAAAGATAGCTACACCTTC. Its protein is CASSSRDRVKDSYTF.

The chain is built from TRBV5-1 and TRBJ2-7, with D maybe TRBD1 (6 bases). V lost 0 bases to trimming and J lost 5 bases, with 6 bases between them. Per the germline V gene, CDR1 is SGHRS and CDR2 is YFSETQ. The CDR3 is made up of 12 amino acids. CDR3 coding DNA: TGCGCCAGCAGCTTGGACAGGGACGAGCAGTACTTC. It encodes CASSLDRDEQYF.